This T cell receptor (beta chain) was recorded in a study of identical twins. Findings and caveats of the study: With beta out-of-frame sequences, excess sharing by twins was weaker.

In germline, CDR1 is MNHEY, CDR2 SVGEGT. The CDR3 loop spans 15 amino acids. Trimming left V 6 bases short and J 0 bases short, with 12 bases between. Everyone who gave samples was a healthy Caucasian. TCRdb reprocessed the 5' RACE reads via MiXCR and lists one record per CDR3 protein. The table records about 700,000 distinct CDR3 sequences, approximately 9% of them present only once. To note about this clonotype: Its antigen remains unidentified.

These data were likewise used in another study, on yellow fever vaccine responses in identical twins. That paper adds: Convergence reportedly seemed to mark part of the twins' vaccine T cell response, with personalization marking the rest.

The TCR originated in a woman aged 18 to 35 in good health. Sequencing was carried out using PBMCs. The chain couples TRBV6-2 or TRBV6-3 to TRBJ2-1, with D tentatively TRBD2 (5 bases). The CDR3 sequence is CASREDASSYNEQFF. Here the CDR3 DNA reads TGTGCCAGCAGGGAGGACGCTAGCTCCTACAATGAGCAGTTCTTC.